The rows below give T cell receptor beta chains drawn from one sample of a study of T cells in Graves' hyperthyroidism and ophthalmopathy. TCRdb passed the multiplex PCR reads through MiXCR, listing each CDR3 protein once. Of 750,000 to 900,000 distinct CDR3 sequences listed, more than 30% were seen once; the top ten hold 7% to 10%. The sequenced sample was blood. The source of these receptors is a man younger than 35 with Graves' hyperthyroidism. Both conserved end residues are part of each CDR3. Fields, in order: CDR3 length, D gene, clone size, J gene, V gene, CDR3 protein, CDR3 DNA. The D gene is left open where the match is weak. Clone size is given for some rows only: seen once, a few or many times, or a class if the clone is expanded.

>13|.|few|TRBJ1-1|TRBV10-3
CASSVKWNTEAFF
TGTGCCAGCAGTGTCAAGTGGAACACTGAAGCTTTCTTT
>12|.|.|TRBJ2-7|TRBV29-1
CSVVSGVGEQYF
TGCAGCGTTGTGTCAGGGGTCGGAGAGCAGTACTTC
>12|.|many|TRBJ1-1|TRBV12-3/TRBV12-4
CASRFRGTGAFF
TGTGCCAGCAGATTCAGGGGTACCGGAGCTTTCTTT
>13|.|many|TRBJ1-2|TRBV6-5
CASSYSSQRGYTF
TGTGCCAGCAGTTACTCGAGCCAACGGGGCTACACCTTC
>15|TRBD2|many|TRBJ2-7|TRBV7-9
CASQEGLAGKYEQYF
TGTGCCAGCCAGGAGGGACTAGCGGGAAAATACGAGCAGTACTTC
>16|.|.|TRBJ2-2|TRBV19
CASSISPSMNTGELFF
TGTGCCAGTAGTATCTCCCCCAGTATGAACACCGGGGAGCTGTTTTTT
>13|.|few|TRBJ1-3|TRBV6-5
CASGPGRRNTIYF
TGTGCCAGTGGCCCCGGACGTAGAAACACCATATATTTT
>13|TRBD1|many|TRBJ1-5|TRBV20-1
CSATGGNNQPQHF
TGCAGTGCAACAGGGGGGAACAATCAGCCCCAGCATTTT
>12|.|many|TRBJ2-5|TRBV10-3
CAIRGSSETQYF
TGTGCCATCAGGGGGTCCTCAGAGACCCAGTACTTC
>14|TRBD1|many|TRBJ2-7|TRBV5-1
CASSFGQGTYEQYF
TGCGCCAGCAGCTTCGGACAGGGGACGTACGAGCAGTACTTC
>15|TRBD1|.|TRBJ2-7|TRBV7-9
CASSSNRDRVGEQYF
TGTGCCAGCAGCTCGAACCGGGACAGGGTCGGCGAGCAGTACTTC
>13|.|.|TRBJ1-2|TRBV12-3/TRBV12-4
CVSSSDSDYGYTF
TGTGTCAGCAGTTCCGACAGCGACTATGGCTACACCTTC
>15|.|.|TRBJ2-7|TRBV19
CASSIGPVGTYEQYF
TGTGCCAGTAGTATAGGGCCAGTGGGAACCTACGAGCAGTACTTC
>16|.|many|TRBJ2-5|TRBV15
CATSRDRGFTEETQYF
TGTGCCACCAGCAGAGATAGGGGGTTTACGGAAGAGACCCAGTACTTC
>17|.|few|TRBJ2-6|TRBV12-3/TRBV12-4
CASSLDRVRLGANVLTF
TGTGCCAGCAGTTTAGATAGGGTCAGACTGGGGGCCAACGTCCTGACTTTC
>15|.|many|TRBJ1-5|TRBV2
CASSLTANSNQPQHF
TGTGCCAGCAGTCTGACTGCGAATAGCAATCAGCCCCAGCATTTT
>14|.|.|TRBJ2-6|TRBV29-1
CSVWTGSGANVLTF
TGCAGCGTATGGACCGGCTCTGGGGCCAACGTCCTGACTTTC
>14|.|many|TRBJ1-3|TRBV20-1
CSANQGYSGNTIYF
TGCAGTGCTAATCAGGGCTACTCTGGAAACACCATATATTTT
>13|.|.|TRBJ1-1|TRBV13
CASSVRSVTEAFF
TGTGCCAGCAGTGTCAGGTCGGTCACTGAAGCTTTCTTT
>15|TRBD2|few|TRBJ2-2|TRBV20-1
CSARDPGRITGELFF
TGCAGTGCTAGAGATCCCGGGAGGATCACCGGGGAGCTGTTTTTT
>15|TRBD1|once|TRBJ2-3|TRBV14
CASSAWGQSTDTQYF
TGTGCCAGCAGCGCTTGGGGACAGAGCACAGATACGCAGTATTTT
>14|.|many|TRBJ2-5|TRBV25-1
CASSRGWDQETQYF
TGTGCCAGCAGTAGGGGCTGGGACCAAGAGACCCAGTACTTC
>15|TRBD2|.|TRBJ2-5|TRBV5-1
CASSVLPGEGETQYF
TGCGCCAGCAGCGTACTACCGGGGGAGGGAGAGACCCAGTACTTC
>15|.|.|TRBJ2-2|TRBV19
CASSPALGNTGELFF
TGTGCCAGTAGCCCGGCGTTGGGGAACACCGGGGAGCTGTTTTTT
>16|.|.|TRBJ2-2|TRBV25-1
CASSPISAGATGELFF
TGTGCCAGCAGCCCCATTAGCGCTGGGGCCACCGGGGAGCTGTTTTTT
>16|TRBD1|many|TRBJ1-4|TRBV7-8
CASSSRQGGSNEKLFF
TGTGCCAGCAGCTCCCGACAGGGAGGATCTAATGAAAAACTGTTTTTT
>14|.|few|TRBJ1-5|TRBV12-3/TRBV12-4
CASSLEHSNQPQHF
TGTGCCAGCAGTTTAGAACATAGCAATCAGCCCCAGCATTTT
>14|TRBD1|.|TRBJ1-1|TRBV25-1
CASSESGGLAEAFF
TGTGCCAGCAGTGAATCAGGGGGCTTGGCTGAAGCTTTCTTT
>15|TRBD1|few|TRBJ2-7|TRBV12-3/TRBV12-4
CASSSTGGNWLEQYF
TGTGCCAGCAGTTCTACAGGGGGGAATTGGCTCGAGCAGTACTTC
>13|TRBD2|many|TRBJ2-7|TRBV7-9
CASSLLAGYEQYF
TGTGCCAGCAGCTTACTAGCGGGCTACGAGCAGTACTTC
>13|.|many|TRBJ2-7|TRBV10-3
CAIIHRDVYEQYF
TGTGCCATCATTCACAGGGACGTCTACGAGCAGTACTTC
>16|TRBD2|few|TRBJ2-5|TRBV4-3
CASSPSHRTSQETQYF
TGCGCCAGCAGCCCCTCTCACCGGACTAGCCAAGAGACCCAGTACTTC
>13|.|many|TRBJ1-1|TRBV10-3
CAIKGQGNTEAFF
TGTGCCATCAAGGGGCAGGGGAACACTGAAGCTTTCTTT
>11|.|many|TRBJ2-7|TRBV29-1
CSVGREDEQYF
TGCAGCGTTGGCAGGGAGGACGAGCAGTACTTC
>12|.|.|TRBJ2-1|TRBV6-4
CASSESVNEQFF
TGTGCCAGCAGTGAATCAGTCAATGAGCAGTTCTTC
>13|.|many|TRBJ1-5|TRBV7-9
CASSSKGEQPQHF
TGTGCCAGCAGCTCGAAGGGAGAGCAGCCCCAGCATTTT
>14|TRBD1|once|TRBJ2-7|TRBV5-8
CASSEGQRGYEQYF
TGTGCCAGCAGCGAGGGACAGCGAGGCTACGAGCAGTACTTC
>14|TRBD2|.|TRBJ2-5|TRBV10-3
CAGGTSGIQETQYF
TGTGCCGGAGGGACTAGCGGGATCCAAGAGACCCAGTACTTC
>15|TRBD2|many|TRBJ2-7|TRBV7-2
CASSLALAETYEQYF
TGTGCCAGCAGCTTGGCACTAGCGGAGACCTACGAGCAGTACTTC
>17|TRBD1|many|TRBJ1-2|TRBV14
CASSQAVPRRDREGYTF
TGTGCCAGCAGCCAAGCCGTTCCCCGGCGGGACAGGGAAGGCTACACCTTC
>16|TRBD1|.|TRBJ1-2|TRBV15
CATSSQTTGVGYGYTF
TGTGCCACCAGCAGTCAAACAACAGGGGTGGGATATGGCTACACCTTC
>16|.|.|TRBJ2-7|TRBV19
CASSPRGGRSSYEQYF
TGTGCCAGTAGTCCCCGGGGAGGACGGAGCTCCTACGAGCAGTACTTC
>15|TRBD2|few|TRBJ2-7|TRBV5-1
CASSGGLAVAYEQYF
TGCGCCAGCAGCGGCGGACTAGCAGTCGCCTACGAGCAGTACTTC
>14|.|few|TRBJ2-7|TRBV5-4
CASSLDSFSYEQYF
TGTGCCAGCAGCTTGGACAGCTTCTCCTACGAGCAGTACTTC
>15|.|.|TRBJ2-7|TRBV7-9
CASSSYMLGVNEQYF
TGTGCCAGCAGCTCCTACATGCTCGGGGTTAACGAGCAGTACTTC